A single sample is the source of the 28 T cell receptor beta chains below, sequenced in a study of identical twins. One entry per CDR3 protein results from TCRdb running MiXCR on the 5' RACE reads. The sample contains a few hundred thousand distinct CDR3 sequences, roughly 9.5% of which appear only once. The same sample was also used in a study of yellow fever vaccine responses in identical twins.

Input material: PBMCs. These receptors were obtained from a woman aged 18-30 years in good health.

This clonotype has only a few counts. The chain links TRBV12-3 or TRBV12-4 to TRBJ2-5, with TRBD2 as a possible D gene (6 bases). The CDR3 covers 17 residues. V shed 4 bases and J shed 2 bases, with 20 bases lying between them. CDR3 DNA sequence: TGTGCCAGCAGTTCCTCGGGGGAGCGGTGGCAGCAAGAGACCCAGTACTTC. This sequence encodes CASSSSGERWQQETQYF.

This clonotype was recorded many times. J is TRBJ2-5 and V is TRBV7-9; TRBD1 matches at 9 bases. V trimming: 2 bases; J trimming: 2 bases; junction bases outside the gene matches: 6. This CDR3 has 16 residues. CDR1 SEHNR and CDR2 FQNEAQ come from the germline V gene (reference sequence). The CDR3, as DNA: TGTGCCAGCAGCTTAAGCGGGACAGGGAGTCAAGAGACCCAGTACTTC. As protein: CASSLSGTGSQETQYF.

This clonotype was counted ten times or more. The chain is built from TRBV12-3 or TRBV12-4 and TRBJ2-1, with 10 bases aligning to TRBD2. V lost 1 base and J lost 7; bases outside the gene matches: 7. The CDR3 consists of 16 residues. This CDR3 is CASSLDPSGSGNEQFF. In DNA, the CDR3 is TGTGCCAGCAGTTTAGATCCTAGCGGGAGTGGTAATGAGCAGTTCTTC.

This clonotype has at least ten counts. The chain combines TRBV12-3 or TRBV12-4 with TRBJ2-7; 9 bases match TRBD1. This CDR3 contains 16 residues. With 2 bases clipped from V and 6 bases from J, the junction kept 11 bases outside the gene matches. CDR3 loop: CASSLLPAGQGFEQYF. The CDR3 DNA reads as TGTGCCAGCAGTTTACTCCCTGCGGGACAGGGTTTCGAGCAGTACTTC.

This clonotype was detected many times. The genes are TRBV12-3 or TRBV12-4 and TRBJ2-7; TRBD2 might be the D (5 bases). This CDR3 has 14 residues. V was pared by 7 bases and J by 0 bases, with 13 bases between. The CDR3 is CASTQTGSSYEQYF. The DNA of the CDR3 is TGTGCCAGCACCCAGACGGGGAGCTCCTACGAGCAGTACTTC.

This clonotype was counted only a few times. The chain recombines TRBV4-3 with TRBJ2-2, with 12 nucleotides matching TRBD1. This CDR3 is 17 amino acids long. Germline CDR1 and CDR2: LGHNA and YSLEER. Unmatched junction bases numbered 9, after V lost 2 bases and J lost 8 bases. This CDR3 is CASSQSPGQGARGELFF. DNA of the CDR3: TGCGCCAGCAGCCAATCCCCGGGACAGGGGGCTCGGGGGGAGCTGTTTTTT.

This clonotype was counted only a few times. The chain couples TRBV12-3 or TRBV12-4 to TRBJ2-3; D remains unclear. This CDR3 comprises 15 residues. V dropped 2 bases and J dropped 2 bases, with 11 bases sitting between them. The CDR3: CASSLMAGYTDTQYF. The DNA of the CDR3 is TGTGCCAGCAGTTTAATGGCAGGATACACAGATACGCAGTATTTT.

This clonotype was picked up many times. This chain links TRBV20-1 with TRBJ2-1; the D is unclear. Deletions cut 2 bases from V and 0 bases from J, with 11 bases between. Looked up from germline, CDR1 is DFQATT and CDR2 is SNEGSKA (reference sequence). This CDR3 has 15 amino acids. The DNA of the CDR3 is TGCAGTGCTAGAAAACTGCGTTCCTCCTACAATGAGCAGTTCTTC. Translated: CSARKLRSSYNEQFF.

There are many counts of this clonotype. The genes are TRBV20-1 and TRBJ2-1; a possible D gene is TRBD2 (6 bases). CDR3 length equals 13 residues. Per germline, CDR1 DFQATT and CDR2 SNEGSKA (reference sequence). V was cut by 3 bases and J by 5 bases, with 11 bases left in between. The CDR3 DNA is TGCAGTGCTAGGGGGCGGGGTGACAATGAGCAGTTCTTC. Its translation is CSARGRGDNEQFF.

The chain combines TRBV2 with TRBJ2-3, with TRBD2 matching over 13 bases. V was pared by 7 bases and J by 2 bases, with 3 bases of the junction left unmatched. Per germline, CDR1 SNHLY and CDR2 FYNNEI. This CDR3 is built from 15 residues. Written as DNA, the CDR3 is TGTGCCAGCATCGGGACTAGCGGGGTCACAGATACGCAGTATTTT. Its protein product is CASIGTSGVTDTQYF.

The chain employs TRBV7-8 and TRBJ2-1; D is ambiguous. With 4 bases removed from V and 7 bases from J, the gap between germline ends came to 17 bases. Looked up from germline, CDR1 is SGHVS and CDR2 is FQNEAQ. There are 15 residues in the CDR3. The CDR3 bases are TGTGCCAGCAGCTACCAGTTTCGGGCTGGGAATGAGCAGTTCTTC. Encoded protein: CASSYQFRAGNEQFF. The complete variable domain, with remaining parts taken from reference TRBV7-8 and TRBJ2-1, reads GAGVSQSPRYKVAKRGQDVALRCDPISGHVSLFWYQQALGQGPEFLTYFQNEAQLDKSGLPSDRFFAERPEGSVSTLKIQRTQQEDSAVYLCASSYQFRAGNEQFFGPGTRLTVL.

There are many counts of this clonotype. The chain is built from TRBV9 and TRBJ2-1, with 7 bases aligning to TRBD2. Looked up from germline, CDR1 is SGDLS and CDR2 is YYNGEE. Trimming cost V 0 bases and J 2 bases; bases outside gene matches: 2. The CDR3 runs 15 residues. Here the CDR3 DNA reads TGTGCCAGCAGCGTAGGGGACTACGCCTACAATGAGCAGTTCTTC. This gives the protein CASSVGDYAYNEQFF.

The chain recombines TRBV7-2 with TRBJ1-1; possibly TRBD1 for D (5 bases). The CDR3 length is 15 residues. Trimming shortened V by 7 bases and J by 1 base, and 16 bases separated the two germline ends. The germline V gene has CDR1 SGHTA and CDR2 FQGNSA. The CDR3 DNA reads TGTGCCAGCACCCCTGCGGGACTGGGGAACACTGAAGCTTTCTTT. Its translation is CASTPAGLGNTEAFF.

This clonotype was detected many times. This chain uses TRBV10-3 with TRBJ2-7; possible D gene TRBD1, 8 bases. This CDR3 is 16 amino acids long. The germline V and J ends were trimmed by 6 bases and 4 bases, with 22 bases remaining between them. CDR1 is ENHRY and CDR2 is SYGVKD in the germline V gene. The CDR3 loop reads CAIRERGGTGDYEQYF. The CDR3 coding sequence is TGTGCCATCAGGGAGAGGGGAGGGACAGGAGATTACGAGCAGTACTTC.

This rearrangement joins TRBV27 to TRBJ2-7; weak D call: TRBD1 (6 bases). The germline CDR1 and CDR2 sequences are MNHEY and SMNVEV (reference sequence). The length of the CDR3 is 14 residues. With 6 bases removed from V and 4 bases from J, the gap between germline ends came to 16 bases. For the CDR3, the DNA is TGTGCCAGCAGGGGCCTGGACAGCGATTACGAGCAGTACTTC. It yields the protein CASRGLDSDYEQYF.

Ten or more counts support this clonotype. CDR3 DNA sequence: TGTGCCAGCAGACCTCCCACCCTTGGGGCCAACGTCCTGACTTTC. Amino acids: CASRPPTLGANVLTF. This rearrangement joins TRBV12-3 or TRBV12-4 to TRBJ2-6, with D hard to call. The V end lost 6 bases, the J end lost 3 bases, and 12 bases lay between the germline ends. This CDR3 spans 15 amino acids.

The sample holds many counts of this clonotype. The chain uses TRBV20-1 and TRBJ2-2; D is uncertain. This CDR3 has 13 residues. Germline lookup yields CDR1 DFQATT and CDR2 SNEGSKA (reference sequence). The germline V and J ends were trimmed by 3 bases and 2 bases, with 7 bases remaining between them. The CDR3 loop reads CSASARNTGELFF. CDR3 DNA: TGCAGTGCTAGTGCTAGAAACACCGGGGAGCTGTTTTTT.

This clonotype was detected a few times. In DNA form, the CDR3 reads TGTGCCAGCAGCCAATTAACCAGCGGGAGGTCCGATACGCAGTATTTT. Its translation: CASSQLTSGRSDTQYF. V gene TRBV5-4 combines with J gene TRBJ2-3; 9 nucleotides agree with TRBD2. This CDR3 contains 16 residues. The germline V gene has CDR1 SGHNT and CDR2 YYREEE (reference sequence). Trimming took 4 bases from V and 6 from J; bases not matched to a gene: 12.

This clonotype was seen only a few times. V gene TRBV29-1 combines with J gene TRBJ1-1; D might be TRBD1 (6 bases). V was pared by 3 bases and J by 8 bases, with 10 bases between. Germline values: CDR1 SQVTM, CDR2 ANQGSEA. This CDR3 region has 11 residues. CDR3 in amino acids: CSVEGQGEAFF. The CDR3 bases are TGCAGCGTTGAGGGGCAGGGGGAAGCTTTCTTT.

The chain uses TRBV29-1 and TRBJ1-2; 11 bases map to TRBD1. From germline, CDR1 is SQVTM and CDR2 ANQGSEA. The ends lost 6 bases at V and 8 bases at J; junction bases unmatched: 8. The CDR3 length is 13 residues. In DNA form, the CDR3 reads TGCAGCGTCGGACAGGGGGCGCGTGGAGGCTACACCTTC. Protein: CSVGQGARGGYTF.

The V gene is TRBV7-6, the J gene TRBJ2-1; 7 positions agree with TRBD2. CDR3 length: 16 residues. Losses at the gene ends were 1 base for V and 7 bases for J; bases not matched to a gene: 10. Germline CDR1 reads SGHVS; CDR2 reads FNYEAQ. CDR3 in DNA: TGTGCCAGCAGCTTAGGGATCTTAGCGGGCGAAAATGAGCAGTTCTTC. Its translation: CASSLGILAGENEQFF.

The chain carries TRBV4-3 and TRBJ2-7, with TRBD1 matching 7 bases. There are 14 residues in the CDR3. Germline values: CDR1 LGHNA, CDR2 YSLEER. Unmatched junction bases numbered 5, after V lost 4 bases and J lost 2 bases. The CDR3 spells CASSPHRGTYEQYF. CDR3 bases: TGCGCCAGCAGCCCCCACAGGGGAACCTACGAGCAGTACTTC.

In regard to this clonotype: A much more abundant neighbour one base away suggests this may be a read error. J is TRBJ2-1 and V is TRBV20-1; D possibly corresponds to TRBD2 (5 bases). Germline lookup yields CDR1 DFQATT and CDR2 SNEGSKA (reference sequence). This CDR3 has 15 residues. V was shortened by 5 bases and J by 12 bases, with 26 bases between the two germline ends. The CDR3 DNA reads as TGCAGTGCTTCCTCCCCTTTCCTCGGGAAAAGTGTGCAGTTCTTC. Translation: CSASSPFLGKSVQFF.

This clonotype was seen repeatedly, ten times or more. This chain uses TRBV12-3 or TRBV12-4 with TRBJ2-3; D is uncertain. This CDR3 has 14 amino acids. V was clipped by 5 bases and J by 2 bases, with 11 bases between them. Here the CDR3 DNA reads TGTGCCAGCAGTGAGTCCCCAGCCACAGATACGCAGTATTTT. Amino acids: CASSESPATDTQYF.

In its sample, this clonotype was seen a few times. The CDR3 coding sequence is TGTGCCAGCAGTGGTGACTTCCATGAGACCCAGTACTTC. This sequence encodes CASSGDFHETQYF. The V call is TRBV2, the J call TRBJ2-5; D is uncertain. V lost 4 bases, J lost 5 bases, and 11 bases lay in between. In germline, CDR1 is SNHLY, CDR2 FYNNEI. This CDR3 has 13 amino acids.

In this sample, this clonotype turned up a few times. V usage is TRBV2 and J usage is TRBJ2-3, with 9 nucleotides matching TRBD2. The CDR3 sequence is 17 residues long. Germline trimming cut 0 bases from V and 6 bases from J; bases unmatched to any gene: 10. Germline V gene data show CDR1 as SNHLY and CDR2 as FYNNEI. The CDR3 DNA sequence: TGTGCCAGCAGTGAAGCCTGGGGCGGGGGGGCCGAGGATACGCAGTATTTT. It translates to CASSEAWGGGAEDTQYF. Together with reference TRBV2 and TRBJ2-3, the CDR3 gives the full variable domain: EPEVTQTPSHQVTQMGQEVILRCVPISNHLYFYWYRQILGQKVEFLVSFYNNEISEKSEIFDDQFSVERPDGSNFTLKIRSTKLEDSAMYFCASSEAWGGGAEDTQYFGPGTRLTVL.

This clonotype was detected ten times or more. The CDR3 nucleotides read TGCAGTGCTAGGAAACTAGGGTTGGAGACCCAGTACTTC. As protein: CSARKLGLETQYF. The gene calls are TRBV20-1 and TRBJ2-5, with D possibly being TRBD2 (5 bases). Germline V gene lookup returns CDR1 DFQATT and CDR2 SNEGSKA (reference sequence). This CDR3 region has 13 residues. V lost 3 bases, J lost 5 bases, and 13 bases lay in between.

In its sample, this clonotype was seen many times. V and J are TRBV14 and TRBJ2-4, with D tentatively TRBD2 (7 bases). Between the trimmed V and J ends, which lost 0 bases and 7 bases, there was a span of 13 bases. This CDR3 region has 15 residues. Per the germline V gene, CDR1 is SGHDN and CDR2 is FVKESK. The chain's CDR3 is CASSQDYGGANIQYF. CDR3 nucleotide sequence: TGTGCCAGCAGCCAAGATTATGGGGGGGCCAACATTCAGTACTTC.